These 12 T cell receptor beta chains were all obtained from the same sample, sequenced in a study of blood T cell repertoires in COVID-19. Produced via immunoSEQ multiplex PCR; TCRdb's table is partial and in-frame only. The sample contains about 230,000 clones, 80% to 90% of which appear only once. The sequenced material came from peripheral blood. The receptors come from a woman in her thirties or forties who had recovered from COVID-19.

This chain uses TRBV28 with TRBJ2-7; TRBD1 matches 7 bases. There are 13 residues in the CDR3. V was pared by 4 bases and J by 5 bases, with 5 bases of the junction left unmatched. CDR1 MDHEN and CDR2 SYDVKM come from the germline V gene. CDR3 sequence: CASSSNTGDEQYF. The CDR3 DNA reads TGTGCCAGCAGTTCAAACACAGGGGACGAGCAGTACTTC.

This sequence joins TRBV10-1 and TRBJ1-6; 7 nucleotides agree with TRBD1. This CDR3 is built from 15 residues. Germline-derived CDR1 and CDR2 are WNHNN and SYGVQD (reference sequence). Losses at the gene ends were 1 base for V and 7 bases for J; bases not matched to a gene: 4. Here the CDR3 reads CASSEYEQGNSPLHF. For the CDR3, the DNA is TGCGCCAGCAGTGAGTATGAACAGGGGAATTCACCCCTCCACTTT.

The chain couples TRBV7-2 to TRBJ2-5, with D perhaps TRBD1 (5 bases). The V gene lost 2 bases and the J gene lost 1 base, with 8 bases spanning the gap. Germline V gene sequence: CDR1 SGHTA, CDR2 FQGNSA. The CDR3 is 14 residues long. The CDR3 is CASSLQGSQETQYF. The DNA for the CDR3 is TGTGCCAGCAGCTTACAGGGCTCCCAAGAGACCCAGTACTTC.

The chain has TRBV7-2 and TRBJ1-4; 7 nucleotides agree with TRBD1. Germline V gene lookup returns CDR1 SGHTA and CDR2 FQGNSA. V gave up 5 bases and J gave up 7 bases; unmatched junction bases: 10. The CDR3 extends over 15 amino acids. The CDR3 loop reads CASSPDRAWGEKLFF. As DNA, the CDR3 is TGTGCCAGCAGCCCCGACAGGGCTTGGGGTGAAAAACTGTTTTTT. Full variable domain (remainder filled in from reference TRBV7-2 and TRBJ1-4): GAGVSQSPSNKVTEKGKDVELRCDPISGHTALYWYRQSLGQGLEFLIYFQGNSAPDKSGLPSDRFSAERTGGSVSTLTIQRTQQEDSAVYLCASSPDRAWGEKLFFGSGTQLSVL.

This chain connects TRBV5-1 to TRBJ2-1; 9 bases are shared with TRBD1. V shed 4 bases and J 8 bases; nucleotides not matched to a gene: 7. CDR3 size: 14 residues. Germline CDR1 and CDR2: SGHRS and YFSETQ. The CDR3 protein is CASSPGTGFYEQFF. CDR3 sequence (DNA): TGCGCCAGCAGCCCAGGGACAGGGTTTTATGAGCAGTTCTTC.

This sequence joins TRBV2 and TRBJ2-5, with D possibly matching TRBD1 (6 bases). Looked up from germline, CDR1 is SNHLY and CDR2 is FYNNEI. CDR3 length equals 13 residues. Trimming stripped 7 bases from V and 6 bases from J, with 15 bases between. The CDR3 region has the DNA TGTGCCAGCACCAGGAACAGGGAGAAGACCCAGTACTTC. It encodes CASTRNREKTQYF.

This clone has just one count. J is TRBJ2-3 and V is TRBV29-1; TRBD1 agrees at 10 bases. CDR1 and CDR2 from the germline V gene are SQVTM and ANQGSEA. This CDR3 is built from 15 residues. V lost 2 bases to trimming and J lost 3 bases; unmatched junction nucleotides: 5. The CDR3 loop reads CSVELGQGGTDTQYF. CDR3 nucleotides: TGCAGCGTTGAACTCGGACAGGGGGGGACAGATACGCAGTATTTT.

This clone was seen a single time. CDR3 residues: CASSIRTAQGTYEQYF. CDR3 sequence (DNA): TGTGCCAGTAGTATACGGACAGCACAGGGCACCTACGAGCAGTACTTC. The V gene is TRBV19, the J gene TRBJ2-7; TRBD1 is a possible D gene (6 bases). V lost 2 bases and J 2 bases, leaving 16 bases between the germline ends. The CDR3 has 16 amino acids. In germline, CDR1 is LNHDA, CDR2 SQIVND (reference sequence).

V and J are TRBV10-3 and TRBJ1-1; 7 bases are a match to TRBD1. Per the germline V gene, CDR1 is ENHRY and CDR2 is SYGVKD. V dropped 6 bases and J dropped 0; count of bases not matched to a gene: 10. There are 16 residues in the CDR3. DNA of the CDR3: TGTGCCATCAGCGAAAACAGGGGTTCCATGAACACTGAAGCTTTCTTT. Translation: CAISENRGSMNTEAFF.

This clone was found once. The V call is TRBV7-2, the J call TRBJ2-7, with 8 positions matching TRBD2. The CDR3 runs 15 residues. The germline V gene has CDR1 SGHTA and CDR2 FQGNSA. The ends lost 4 bases at V and 1 base at J; junction bases unmatched: 6. This CDR3 is CASSSSGGPSYEQYF. CDR3 DNA: TGTGCCAGCAGCTCGAGCGGGGGCCCATCCTACGAGCAGTACTTC.

The V and J genes are TRBV19 and TRBJ1-3; possible D gene TRBD1, 5 bases. The CDR3 extends over 15 amino acids. With 3 bases removed from V and 3 bases from J, the gap between germline ends came to 12 bases. Germline V CDR1 and CDR2: LNHDA, SQIVND (reference sequence). DNA of the CDR3: TGTGCCAGTAGTATTGATGCAGGGTATGGAAACACCATATATTTT. Translated, it gives CASSIDAGYGNTIYF.

This clone has only one observation. The chain has TRBV4-1 and TRBJ2-5; D is ambiguous. Germline assignment: CDR1 MGHRA and CDR2 YSYEKL. The V end lost 3 bases, the J end lost 0 bases, and 5 bases lay between the germline ends. The CDR3 consists of 13 residues. CDR3 coding DNA: TGCGCCAGCAGCCACCCCGACCAAGAGACCCAGTACTTC. This translates into CASSHPDQETQYF.